A selection of T cell receptor beta chains follows, all from one sample in a study of blood T cell repertoires in COVID-19. This table comes from immunoSEQ multiplex PCR, and its TCRdb copy is limited to in-frame clones, with some not included. Altogether around 200,000 clones are present, around nine tenths being singletons, with the ten largest covering about 3%. The sample comprised peripheral blood. Source of these receptors: a man aged 40-49 years with active or convalescent COVID-19. Both conserved end residues are part of each CDR3. D genes are given only for firm matches. Size is omitted from some rows. Given values are once, few, many or a class for expanded clones.

-,TRBV7-9,15,TRBD1,TRBJ1-2,CASSPGWTGYSGYTF,TGTGCCAGCAGCCCGGGGTGGACAGGGTATAGTGGCTACACCTTC
few,TRBV27,16,TRBD1,TRBJ1-2,CASSPTRKGQPYGYTF,TGTGCCAGCAGTCCAACCCGAAAGGGACAGCCCTATGGCTACACCTTC
-,TRBV28,14,TRBD1,TRBJ2-7,CASSLDRGIYEQYF,TGTGCCAGCAGTTTGGACAGGGGCATCTACGAGCAGTACTTC
-,TRBV28,15,-,TRBJ1-5,CASSPSGGGGQPQHF,TGTGCCAGCAGTCCTTCCGGGGGGGGAGGTCAGCCCCAGCATTTT
-,TRBV7-6,14,-,TRBJ1-3,CASSLGGFGPTIYF,TGTGCCAGCAGCTTAGGAGGGTTTGGGCCCACCATATATTTT
-,TRBV5-4,13,-,TRBJ2-1,CASSFRGGNEQFF,TGTGCCAGCAGCTTTCGGGGTGGGAATGAGCAGTTCTTC
-,TRBV28,15,-,TRBJ1-1,CASSLSGRENTEAFF,TGTGCCAGCAGTTTGAGCGGACGGGAGAACACTGAAGCTTTCTTT
once,TRBV6-5,15,TRBD2,TRBJ2-2,CASIRGVANTGELFF,TGTGCCAGCATTCGGGGGGTGGCGAACACCGGGGAGCTGTTTTTT
-,TRBV12-3/TRBV12-4,13,-,TRBJ1-2,CASSADSHYGYTF,TGTGCCAGCAGCGCGGACAGCCACTATGGCTACACCTTC
-,TRBV5-4,16,TRBD1,TRBJ2-4,CASSLDRGLAKNIQYF,TGTGCCAGCAGCTTGGACAGGGGATTAGCCAAAAACATTCAGTACTTC
-,TRBV7-9,17,-,TRBJ1-6,CASSLAPGGALVSPLHF,TGTGCCAGCAGCTTAGCGCCGGGAGGTGCCCTTGTGTCACCCCTCCACTTT
-,TRBV6-1,15,-,TRBJ1-2,CASSEAPGSNYGYTF,TGTGCCAGCAGTGAAGCCCCGGGGAGCAACTATGGCTACACCTTC
-,TRBV19,13,-,TRBJ1-4,CASSMGQGKGVFF,TGTGCCAGTAGTATGGGGCAGGGGAAAGGGGTGTTTTTT
few,TRBV9,13,-,TRBJ2-2,CASSGLSQGELFF,TGTGCCAGCAGCGGACTATCCCAGGGGGAGCTGTTTTTT
-,TRBV7-2,14,TRBD1,TRBJ2-7,CASSLGPNRGEQYF,TGTGCCAGCAGCTTAGGTCCAAACAGGGGCGAGCAGTACTTC
-,TRBV5-6,14,TRBD1,TRBJ1-4,CASSSGQGFEKLFF,TGTGCCAGCAGCTCGGGACAGGGATTTGAAAAACTGTTTTTT
-,TRBV30,16,TRBD1,TRBJ1-6,CAWRDRGRRQNSPLHF,TGTGCCTGGAGGGACAGGGGGCGCCGTCAGAATTCACCCCTCCACTTT
-,TRBV5-1,13,TRBD1,TRBJ2-7,CASSLDRSYEQYF,TGCGCCAGCAGCCTGGACAGGTCCTACGAGCAGTACTTC
-,TRBV5-1,15,-,TRBJ2-7,CASSFQGLSSYEQYF,TGCGCCAGCAGCTTCCAGGGTTTAAGCTCCTACGAGCAGTACTTC
once,TRBV28,17,-,TRBJ2-5,CASNLLGAGVGQETQYF,TGTGCCAGCAACCTCCTAGGGGCAGGGGTGGGACAAGAGACCCAGTACTTC
once,TRBV5-1,17,-,TRBJ1-2,CASSLSPRTYSNYGYTF,TGCGCCAGCAGCTTGTCACCCCGGACTTATTCTAACTATGGCTACACCTTC
-,TRBV4-1,13,-,TRBJ1-4,CASSQDRGEKLFF,TGCGCCAGCAGCCAAGATCGAGGGGAAAAACTGTTTTTT
once,TRBV28,15,TRBD1,TRBJ1-5,CASSPSTGGLQPQHF,TGTGCCAGCAGTCCCTCGACAGGGGGCTTGCAGCCCCAGCATTTT
-,TRBV19,13,TRBD1,TRBJ1-6,CASKEGTVTPLHF,TGTGCCAGTAAGGAAGGGACAGTAACACCCCTCCACTTT
-,TRBV9,13,-,TRBJ1-2,CASSVQGGYGYTF,TGTGCCAGCAGCGTACAGGGTGGCTATGGCTACACCTTC
-,TRBV7-9,13,TRBD2,TRBJ2-5,CASSESVTGTRDF,TGTGCCAGCAGCGAGAGCGTAACCGGGACTAGGGACTTC
-,TRBV6-5,15,TRBD1,TRBJ2-1,CASFRSGTVSDEQFF,TGTGCCAGCTTCCGTTCCGGGACAGTAAGCGATGAGCAGTTCTTC
-,TRBV5-6,15,-,TRBJ2-6,CASSLGVTGANVLTF,TGTGCCAGCAGCTTAGGGGTTACTGGGGCCAACGTCCTGACTTTC
-,TRBV28,14,TRBD1,TRBJ1-1,CASRGQGENTEAFF,TGTGCCAGCAGGGGGCAGGGGGAGAACACTGAAGCTTTCTTT
once,TRBV7-9,11,-,TRBJ2-7,CASARWYEQYF,TGTGCCAGCGCGAGGTGGTACGAGCAGTACTTC
-,TRBV6-5,15,TRBD2,TRBJ2-5,CASRGTSGPQETQYF,TGTGCCAGCAGGGGGACTAGCGGTCCCCAAGAGACCCAGTACTTC
-,TRBV28,15,TRBD2,TRBJ2-1,CASSHSGGGYNEQFF,TGTGCCAGCAGTCACTCGGGGGGTGGATACAATGAGCAGTTCTTC
few,TRBV9,13,TRBD1,TRBJ2-7,CASSVGGGGEQYF,TGTGCCAGCAGCGTAGGAGGGGGCGGCGAGCAGTACTTC
-,TRBV6-2/TRBV6-3,19,TRBD1,TRBJ2-4,CASSEGQGLSVLAKNIQYF,TGTGCCAGCAGTGAGGGACAGGGCCTCTCAGTCCTAGCCAAAAACATTCAGTACTTC
-,TRBV4-3,16,TRBD2,TRBJ2-2,CASSQDGGGPTGELFF,TGCGCCAGCAGCCAAGACGGCGGGGGACCCACCGGGGAGCTGTTTTTT
-,TRBV6-5,13,TRBD2,TRBJ2-5,CASGRLAGETQYF,TGTGCCAGCGGTAGACTAGCGGGGGAGACCCAGTACTTC
few,TRBV3-1/TRBV3-2,12,-,TRBJ2-7,CASIDIFGEQYF,TGTGCCAGCATCGACATATTTGGCGAGCAGTACTTC
-,TRBV12-3/TRBV12-4,12,TRBD1,TRBJ1-2,CASSRDREGYTF,TGTGCCAGCAGCCGGGACAGAGAAGGCTACACCTTC
-,TRBV19,15,TRBD1,TRBJ2-3,CASSIMPQGSDTQYF,TGTGCCAGTAGTATTATGCCACAGGGGTCTGATACGCAGTATTTT
-,TRBV7-9,11,-,TRBJ1-2,CASSNIYGYTF,TGTGCCAGCAGTAATATATATGGCTACACCTTC
-,TRBV30,17,-,TRBJ1-1,CAWRLPSGGLLNTEAFF,TGTGCCTGGAGGCTACCTTCTGGGGGCTTACTGAACACTGAAGCTTTCTTT
-,TRBV3-1/TRBV3-2,15,TRBD2,TRBJ2-1,CASSPGGGSYNEQFF,TGTGCCAGCAGCCCCGGGGGGGGATCATACAATGAGCAGTTCTTC
-,TRBV5-5,12,-,TRBJ2-1,CASSPGDNEQFF,TGTGCCAGCAGTCCGGGGGACAATGAGCAGTTCTTC
-,TRBV21-1,16,-,TRBJ2-1,CASTQAGLAGFDEQFF,TGTGCCAGCACACAAGCGGGACTAGCGGGTTTTGATGAGCAGTTCTTC
-,TRBV9,14,-,TRBJ1-1,CASSERTGNTEAFF,TGTGCCAGCAGCGAGCGGACGGGGAACACTGAAGCTTTCTTT
once,TRBV11-2,14,-,TRBJ1-3,CASSFSGLGNTIYF,TGTGCCAGCAGCTTTTCAGGGTTGGGAAACACCATATATTTT
-,TRBV19,15,-,TRBJ1-6,CASSISDSVASPLHF,TGTGCCAGTAGTATTTCAGACAGCGTCGCCTCACCCCTCCACTTT